Given below is one T cell receptor beta chain in context. What it binds is unknown. This may come from a read error, since a much larger clone is one base off. MiXCR, run by TCRdb on the reads, gives a single entry per CDR3 protein. Of 150,000 to 200,000 distinct CDR3 sequences listed, 9.5% are singletons. The CDR3 consists of 13 residues. The sample belongs to a study of T cell repertoires in cytomegalovirus infection. Study context: Shared public TCR beta signatures pointed to both CMV infection and a matching HLA type.

General observations from the study: CMV-specific HLA-C-restricted TCR beta clonotypes dominated the ex vivo response. Totalled public TCR beta family frequency picked out people who carried CMV plus the relevant HLA.

The sequence derives from a human donor in good health (CMV status not recorded). Some clones in this sample may be carry-over from other donors' samples. The sequenced sample was PBMCs. The J gene is TRBJ1-5, the V gene TRBV12-3 or TRBV12-4, with D maybe TRBD1 (5 bases). The CDR3 is CASSLMGGEPQRF. The CDR3, as DNA: TGTGCCAGCAGTTTAATGGGGGGGGAGCCCCAGCGTTTT.